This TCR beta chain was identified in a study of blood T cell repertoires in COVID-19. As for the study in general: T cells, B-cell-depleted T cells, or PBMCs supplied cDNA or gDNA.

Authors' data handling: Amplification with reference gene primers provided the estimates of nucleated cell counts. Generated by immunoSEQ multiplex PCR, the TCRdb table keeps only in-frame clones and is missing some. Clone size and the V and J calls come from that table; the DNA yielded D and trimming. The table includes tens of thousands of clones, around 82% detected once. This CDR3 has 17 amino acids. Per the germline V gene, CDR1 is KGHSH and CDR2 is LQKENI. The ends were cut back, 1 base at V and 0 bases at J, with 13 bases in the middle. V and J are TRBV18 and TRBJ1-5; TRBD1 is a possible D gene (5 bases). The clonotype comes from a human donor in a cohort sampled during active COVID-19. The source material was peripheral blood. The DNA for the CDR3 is TGTGCCAGCTCACCACTAGCGGGACGGGGTAGCAATCAGCCCCAGCATTTT. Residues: CASSPLAGRGSNQPQHF.